The 26 T cell receptor beta chains listed next were all sequenced from one sample in a study of shared T cell receptors in the human thymus. Sequencing used immunoSEQ multiplex PCR; TCRdb keeps in-frame clones, though not all of them. The table lists fewer than 700,000 clones, 85% to 90% of them singletons, with 0.0095% to 0.013% in the top ten. A further study also used this sample, focusing on human thymus T cells.

Sequencing input: thymocytes. These receptors were collected from a boy in the first two years of life with a congenital heart defect.

The chain recombines TRBV11-2 with TRBJ2-1; D is undetermined. In germline, CDR1 is SGHAT, CDR2 FQNNGV. V was cut by 5 bases and J by 0 bases, with 14 bases left in between. The CDR3 has 16 amino acids. The CDR3 here is CASSPADWSSYNEQFF. Written as DNA, the CDR3 is TGTGCCAGCAGCCCCGCCGACTGGAGCTCCTACAATGAGCAGTTCTTC. The whole variable domain, filled in from reference TRBV11-2 and TRBJ2-1, reads EAGVAQSPRYKIIEKRQSVAFWCNPISGHATLYWYQQILGQGPKLLIQFQNNGVVDDSQLPKDRFSAERLKGVDSTLKIQPAKLEDSAVYLCASSPADWSSYNEQFFGPGTRLTVL.

This sequence joins TRBV19 and TRBJ1-1; D ambiguous. The germline CDR1 and CDR2 sequences are LNHDA and SQIVND (reference sequence). The V end was cut by 3 bases, the J end by 4 bases, with 21 bases between. The CDR3 has 17 amino acids. The CDR3 sequence is CASSIPGRNSPTTEAFF. CDR3 DNA: TGTGCCAGTAGTATTCCGGGGAGGAACAGTCCCACCACTGAAGCTTTCTTT.

The genes are TRBV29-1 and TRBJ2-3, with D possibly being TRBD2 (7 bases). Trimming took 7 bases from V and 2 from J, leaving 28 bases between them. Germline-derived CDR1 and CDR2 are SQVTM and ANQGSEA. This CDR3 has 18 residues. The DNA for the CDR3 is TGCAGCGCATTCTGCCTCTTGGGGGGGCTAGAATTCACAGATACGCAGTATTTT. Translation gives CSAFCLLGGLEFTDTQYF.

The gene calls are TRBV2 and TRBJ2-1, with D tentatively TRBD1 (6 bases). The CDR3 has 17 residues. Deletions cut 2 bases from V and 0 bases from J, with 14 bases between. CDR1 and CDR2 from the germline V gene are SNHLY and FYNNEI. In DNA form, the CDR3 reads TGTGCCAGCAGTGAACTGAACTGGGACATCTCCTACAATGAGCAGTTCTTC. Its translation: CASSELNWDISYNEQFF.

V is TRBV6-5 and J is TRBJ2-1; D perhaps matches TRBD1 (6 bases). This CDR3 has 15 amino acids. V was clipped by 6 bases and J by 2 bases, with 14 bases between them. The germline CDR1 and CDR2 sequences are MNHEY and SVGAGI. The CDR3 nucleotides read TGTGCCAGCAGAAACTACAGGGACCCCTACAATGAGCAGTTCTTC. This gives the protein CASRNYRDPYNEQFF.

The V call is TRBV5-1, the J call TRBJ2-7, with TRBD1 matching 7 bases. The CDR3 consists of 14 residues. Trimming took 1 base from V and 5 from J; bases not matched to a gene: 6. Germline loops: CDR1 SGHRS, CDR2 YFSETQ. CDR3 protein: CASSLPHRGHEQYF. In DNA, the CDR3 is TGCGCCAGCAGCTTGCCCCACAGGGGCCACGAGCAGTACTTC.

V is TRBV14 and J is TRBJ1-4; 8 bases are shared with TRBD1. Germline-derived CDR1 and CDR2 are SGHDN and FVKESK. With 3 bases clipped from V and 7 bases from J, the junction kept 10 bases outside the gene matches. CDR3 length: 16 amino acids. In DNA form, the CDR3 reads TGTGCCAGCAGCCATTTTGCGGACAGGGTGGGTGAAAAACTGTTTTTT. Translation gives CASSHFADRVGEKLFF.

The chain's CDR3 is CASSIEGGVNEQFF. The CDR3 region has the DNA TGTGCCAGTAGTATAGAAGGGGGAGTAAATGAGCAGTTCTTC. The genes are TRBV19 and TRBJ2-1; D may be TRBD1 (6 bases). V lost 0 bases and J lost 7, with 10 bases in between. Germline CDR1 and CDR2: LNHDA and SQIVND (reference sequence). The CDR3 has 14 amino acids.

This clone has a single count. The chain carries TRBV28 and TRBJ1-6; D is unclear. Trimming cost V 3 bases and J 8 bases, with 8 bases left between them. The CDR3 contains 13 residues. From germline, CDR1 is MDHEN and CDR2 SYDVKM. The CDR3, as DNA: TGTGCCAGCAGTTTGGCCCGGGATTCACCCCTCCACTTT. This sequence encodes CASSLARDSPLHF.

This clone was seen more than once but under ten times. The chain uses TRBV27 and TRBJ2-6; D is perhaps TRBD2 (6 bases). This CDR3 has 18 residues. V lost 5 bases to trimming and J lost 1 base, with 18 bases between them. Germline CDR1 and CDR2: MNHEY and SMNVEV (reference sequence). CDR3 protein: CASSPRRDWVSGANVLTF. DNA of the CDR3: TGTGCCAGCAGTCCCCGCCGGGACTGGGTTTCTGGGGCCAACGTCCTGACTTTC. Based on the CDR3 plus reference TRBV27 and TRBJ2-6, the full variable domain is EAQVTQNPRYLITVTGKKLTVTCSQNMNHEYMSWYRQDPGLGLRQIYYSMNVEVTDKGDVPEGYKVSRKEKRNFPLILESPSPNQTSLYFCASSPRRDWVSGANVLTFGAGSRLTVL.

The rearrangement joins TRBV6-4 to TRBJ2-5; perhaps TRBD1 as D (6 bases). Germline assignment: CDR1 MRHNA and CDR2 SNTAGT. Trimming stripped 3 bases from V and 5 bases from J, with 10 bases between. The CDR3 runs to 13 residues. The CDR3 loop reads CASSERTVETQYF. CDR3 sequence (DNA): TGTGCCAGCAGTGAAAGGACAGTTGAGACCCAGTACTTC.

This rearrangement joins TRBV5-1 to TRBJ2-2, with 7 positions matching TRBD2. This CDR3 has 17 residues. The ends lost 3 bases at V and 2 bases at J; junction bases unmatched: 10. Germline CDR1 and CDR2: SGHRS and YFSETQ. The CDR3 DNA reads TGCGCCAGCAGCTCCTTAAGGGCTAGCGGTAACACCGGGGAGCTGTTTTTT. It yields the protein CASSSLRASGNTGELFF.

This chain links TRBV7-6 with TRBJ2-7; the D gene is possibly TRBD2 (5 bases). This CDR3 region has 15 residues. Germline CDR1 is SGHVS and CDR2 is FNYEAQ. V gave up 5 bases and J gave up 3 bases, with 17 bases separating them. DNA for the CDR3: TGTGCCAGCAGCCCCGTCCGGGGTACGGTCTACGAGCAGTACTTC. As protein: CASSPVRGTVYEQYF. Full variable domain (missing parts from reference TRBV7-6 and TRBJ2-7): GAGVSQSPRYKVTKRGQDVALRCDPISGHVSLYWYRQALGQGPEFLTYFNYEAQQDKSGLPNDRFSAERPEGSISTLTIQRTEQRDSAMYRCASSPVRGTVYEQYFGPGTRLTVT.

This clone came up once. The V and J genes are TRBV9 and TRBJ2-3, with a tentative D call TRBD1 (5 bases). With 3 bases removed from V and 1 base from J, the gap between germline ends came to 12 bases. The CDR3 sequence is 15 residues long. CDR1 and CDR2 from the germline V gene are SGDLS and YYNGEE. DNA for the CDR3: TGTGCCAGCAGCGGGATCCTAGGGGGCACAGATACGCAGTATTTT. Protein product: CASSGILGGTDTQYF.

V gene TRBV27 combines with J gene TRBJ2-1; 10 bases line up with TRBD2. V shed 1 base, J shed 8 bases, and the junction held 8 bases outside the gene matches. In germline, CDR1 is MNHEY, CDR2 SMNVEV (reference sequence). The length of the CDR3 is 16 residues. The CDR3 loop reads CASSLYRLAGLDEQFF. The DNA of the CDR3 is TGTGCCAGCAGTTTATACCGACTAGCGGGTTTAGATGAGCAGTTCTTC.

The chain is built from TRBV7-9 and TRBJ2-7; tentatively, D is TRBD1 (5 bases). V gave up 5 bases and J gave up 1 base, with 12 bases separating them. CDR1 and CDR2 (germline): SEHNR, FQNEAQ (reference sequence). CDR3 size: 14 residues. The DNA of the CDR3 is TGTGCCAGCAGCCCCGGGCCAGGGTCCTACGAGCAGTACTTC. Protein sequence: CASSPGPGSYEQYF.

The CDR3 here is CATSRRQNTFRGDTQYF. As DNA, the CDR3 is TGTGCCACCAGCAGAAGACAGAACACTTTCAGGGGAGATACGCAGTATTTT. The chain couples TRBV15 to TRBJ2-3; tentative D call: TRBD1 (6 bases). The V end lost 2 bases, the J end lost 5 bases, and 20 bases lay between the germline ends. The CDR3 is made up of 17 amino acids. Germline V CDR1 and CDR2: LNHNV, YYDKDF (reference sequence). Variable domain in full (rest from reference TRBV15 and TRBJ2-3): DAMVIQNPRYQVTQFGKPVTLSCSQTLNHNVMYWYQQKSSQAPKLLFHYYDKDFNNEADTPDNFQSRRPNTSFCFLDIRSPGLGDTAMYLCATSRRQNTFRGDTQYFGPGTRLTVL.

The chain couples TRBV6-6 to TRBJ2-1; 9 bases align to TRBD2. The CDR3 has 14 residues. V lost 2 bases, J lost 10 bases, and 6 bases stayed unmatched. CDR1 is MNHNY, CDR2 SVGAGI, per germline (reference sequence). CDR3 DNA: TGTGCCAGCAGTTACCGGCGGGAGGGGGGAGAGCAGTTCTTC. Its translation: CASSYRREGGEQFF.

This chain joins TRBV4-3 and TRBJ2-5; 10 nucleotides align to TRBD2. The germline V gene encodes CDR1 LGHNA and CDR2 YSLEER. V was clipped by 0 bases and J by 4 bases; unmatched bases: 2. This CDR3 is 15 amino acids long. The CDR3 DNA follows: TGCGCCAGCAGCCAAGATTCTAGCGGGAGAGAGACCCAGTACTTC. Protein: CASSQDSSGRETQYF.

The chain has TRBV4-1 and TRBJ2-7; 11 nucleotides line up with TRBD1. The V gene end was trimmed by 1 base and the J gene end by 3 bases; junction bases not matched to a gene: 11. Per germline, CDR1 MGHRA and CDR2 YSYEKL. The CDR3 runs 18 residues. In nucleotides, the CDR3 is TGCGCCAGCAGCCAAGTGACCGGGACAGGGGGATGGGGCTACGAGCAGTACTTC. This encodes CASSQVTGTGGWGYEQYF.

V and J are TRBV10-3 and TRBJ2-1; 12 nucleotides agree with TRBD2. Per germline, CDR1 ENHRY and CDR2 SYGVKD. V lost 4 bases and J lost 9; bases outside the gene matches: 10. The CDR3 is made up of 16 amino acids. The CDR3 loop is CAISGVGTSGLIEQFF. Written as DNA, the CDR3 is TGTGCCATCAGTGGGGTCGGGACTAGCGGGCTTATTGAGCAGTTCTTC.

The V gene is TRBV2, the J gene TRBJ2-3, with 12 bases identical to TRBD2. The trim removed 6 bases at V and 4 bases at J, leaving 5 bases unmatched. Germline CDR1 reads SNHLY; CDR2 reads FYNNEI. This CDR3 comprises 15 residues. CDR3 DNA sequence: TGTGCCAGCAGGTCTGGACTAGCGGGACCAGATACGCAGTATTTT. Translation: CASRSGLAGPDTQYF.

The chain couples TRBV18 to TRBJ1-4; no clear D. CDR1 is KGHSH and CDR2 is LQKENI in the germline V gene. CDR3 length: 16 residues. V was cut by 3 bases and J by 5 bases, with 16 bases left in between. CDR3 in DNA: TGTGCCAGCTCACCCCCGGGAAAAGTAAGCAATGAAAAACTGTTTTTT. Its translation is CASSPPGKVSNEKLFF.

The chain is built from TRBV7-9 and TRBJ2-1; TRBD2 agrees at 7 bases. The CDR3 spans 16 residues. Losses at the gene ends were 2 bases for V and 3 bases for J; bases not matched to a gene: 7. Germline V gene lookup returns CDR1 SEHNR and CDR2 FQNEAQ (reference sequence). CDR3 protein: CASSLLGGSLYNEQFF. The CDR3 DNA reads TGTGCCAGCAGCTTATTAGGCGGGAGCCTCTACAATGAGCAGTTCTTC.

The CDR3 nucleotides read TGTGCCAGCAGCGTGTACGGGAGGGCCCACGAGCAGTACTTC. Amino acid sequence: CASSVYGRAHEQYF. J is TRBJ2-7 and V is TRBV9, with 8 nucleotides matching TRBD2. The CDR3 has 14 amino acids. J was trimmed by 5 bases and V by 2 bases; bases with no gene match: 6. Germline V lookup: CDR1 SGDLS, CDR2 YYNGEE.

The chain has TRBV25-1 and TRBJ2-7; 7 bases match TRBD2. In germline, CDR1 is MGHDK, CDR2 SYGVNS. CDR3 length: 12 residues. V lost 6 bases, J lost 5 bases, and 4 bases stayed unmatched. Here the CDR3 DNA reads TGTGCCAGCAGGGGGGGGGTGCACGAGCAGTACTTC. This codes for CASRGGVHEQYF.